These 6 T cell receptor beta chains were sequenced from one sample in a study of blood T cell repertoires in COVID-19. The assay was immunoSEQ multiplex PCR, and TCRdb's table has in-frame clones only and misses some. The profile shows 60,000 to 90,000 clones, more than 65% of them singletons. Sequenced sample: peripheral blood. These receptors were obtained from a woman aged 45-65 years with acute or convalescent COVID-19.

This chain uses TRBV29-1 with TRBJ2-7; D not certain. Germline V gene sequence: CDR1 SQVTM, CDR2 ANQGSEA. Trimming shortened V by 7 bases and J by 5 bases, and 12 bases separated the two germline ends. This CDR3 has 11 amino acids. The CDR3 reads CSARLINEQYF. In nucleotides, the CDR3 is TGCAGCGCTCGGTTGATCAACGAGCAGTACTTC.

The CDR3: CATKLSGPVGDTQYF. The CDR3 DNA sequence: TGTGCCACCAAATTAAGCGGTCCCGTTGGAGATACGCAGTATTTT. This chain uses TRBV7-3 with TRBJ2-3, with TRBD2 as a possible D gene (5 bases). V gave up 10 bases and J gave up 5 bases, with 22 bases separating them. There are 15 residues in the CDR3. CDR1 and CDR2 from the germline V gene are SGHTA and FQGTGA.

The rearrangement uses TRBV5-1 and TRBJ1-4, with TRBD1 matching over 11 bases. The germline gives CDR1 SGHRS, CDR2 YFSETQ. The CDR3 has 15 amino acids. V shed 4 bases, J shed 3 bases, and the junction held 2 bases outside the gene matches. The CDR3 protein is CASSPDRGPNEKLFF. The DNA for the CDR3 is TGCGCCAGCAGCCCGGACAGGGGGCCTAATGAAAAACTGTTTTTT.

The gene calls are TRBV3-1 (or the pseudogene TRBV3-2) and TRBJ1-2; TRBD1 is a possible D gene (6 bases). The CDR3 consists of 13 residues. The V end lost 3 bases, the J end lost 8 bases, and 13 bases lay between the germline ends. Germline CDR1 LGHDT, CDR2 YNNKEL (reference sequence). In DNA, the CDR3 is TGTGCCAGCAGCCAGGCAGGGGTAGTCGGCTACACCTTC. Its translation is CASSQAGVVGYTF.

The V and J genes are TRBV5-1 and TRBJ1-2; no reliable D call. Per the germline V gene, CDR1 is SGHRS and CDR2 is YFSETQ. This CDR3 is 15 amino acids long. Trimming left V 1 base short and J 1 base short, with 11 bases between. CDR3 nucleotide sequence: TGCGCCAGCAGCTTGATCGAGGGTGGTAACTATGGCTACACCTTC. Translation gives CASSLIEGGNYGYTF.

The V call is TRBV5-1, the J call TRBJ2-2, with D tentatively TRBD1 (5 bases). CDR1 is SGHRS and CDR2 is YFSETQ in the germline V gene. V was trimmed by 0 bases and J by 7 bases, leaving 13 bases between them. CDR3 length: 15 amino acids. The CDR3 DNA follows: TGCGCCAGCAGCTTGGAGGCAGGGCTGGACGGGGAGCTGTTTTTT. Amino acids: CASSLEAGLDGELFF. The whole variable domain, remainder taken from reference TRBV5-1 and TRBJ2-2, is KAGVTQTPRYLIKTRGQQVTLSCSPISGHRSVSWYQQTPGQGLQFLFEYFSETQRNKGNFPGRFSGRQFSNSRSEMNVSTLELGDSALYLCASSLEAGLDGELFFGEGSRLTVL.